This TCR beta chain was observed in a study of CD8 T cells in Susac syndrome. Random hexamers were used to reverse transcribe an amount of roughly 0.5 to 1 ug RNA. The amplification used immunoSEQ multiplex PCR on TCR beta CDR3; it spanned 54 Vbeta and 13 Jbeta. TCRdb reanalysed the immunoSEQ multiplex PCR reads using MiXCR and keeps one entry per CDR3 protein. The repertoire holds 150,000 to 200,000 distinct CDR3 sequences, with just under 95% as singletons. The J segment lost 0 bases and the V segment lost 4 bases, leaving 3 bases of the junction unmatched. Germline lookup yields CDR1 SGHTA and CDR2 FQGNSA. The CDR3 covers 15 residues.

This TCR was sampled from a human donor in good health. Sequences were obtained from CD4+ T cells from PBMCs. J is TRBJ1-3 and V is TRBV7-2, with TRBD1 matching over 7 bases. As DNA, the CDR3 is TGTGCCAGCAGCTCGGGACAGAGCTCTGGAAACACCATATATTTT. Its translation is CASSSGQSSGNTIYF.